This TCR beta chain was recorded in a study of cytomegalovirus exposure and HLA in healthy donors. About the study: An analysis done earlier identified about 100 million unique TCR beta sequences from around 180 million T cells. When fewer than 500 donors were genotyped, just over 80% of them were found to fall in the Caucasian-associated ancestry cluster.

The PCR made use of 60 Vbeta and 13 Jbeta primers. Profiled with immunoSEQ multiplex PCR; TCRdb holds only in-frame clones, not every one. The data contain roughly 100,000 clones, around 80% of them singletons. The study, taken as a whole, reports: Investigators reported approximately 150 TCR beta chains as tied to cytomegalovirus.

The length of the CDR3 is 14 residues. CDR1 and CDR2 (germline): MDHEN, SYDVKM. Trimming cost V 7 bases and J 7 bases; bases outside gene matches: 12. On this clone itself: The target antigen is unknown.

The receptor was isolated from a woman in her 40s in good health and CMV-seronegative. Sequenced sample: PBMCs. This chain connects TRBV28 to TRBJ1-2, with 7 bases identical to TRBD1. The CDR3 region has the DNA TGTGCCAGCAAACCATACAGGGGTTACGGTGGCTACACCTTC. It specifies CASKPYRGYGGYTF.